This entry lists 18 T cell receptor beta chains sequenced from one sample in a study of response to subunit inactivated influenza vaccine. TCRdb processed the RT-PCR reads anew with MiXCR; each CDR3 protein has one entry. The data show around 530,000 distinct CDR3 sequences, roughly 12% seen once. The material sequenced was PBMCs from blood, taken on the day of vaccination. The receptors were gathered from a man between 45 and 60 years old who received an inactivated influenza vaccine.

This clonotype was observed at least ten times. The V gene is TRBV6-2 or TRBV6-3, the J gene TRBJ1-2, with TRBD1 matching over 7 bases. The CDR3 spans 13 residues. Unmatched junction bases numbered 1, after V lost 2 bases and J lost 4 bases. CDR1 MNHEY and CDR2 SVGEGT come from the germline V gene. CDR3 DNA sequence: TGTGCCAGCAGTTACAGGGACAGCTATGGCTACACCTTC. This sequence encodes CASSYRDSYGYTF.

Notes on this clonotype: A read error may explain this, as a much larger clone is one base away. This chain uses TRBV12-3 or TRBV12-4 with TRBJ2-5, with TRBD2 as a possible D gene (6 bases). The length of the CDR3 is 14 residues. Trimming cost V 6 bases and J 9 bases, with 20 bases left between them. In nucleotides, the CDR3 is TGTGCCAGCAGCCCAACTCGCGGGGCCATGGCCCAGTACTTC. Amino acid sequence: CASSPTRGAMAQYF.

V gene TRBV2 combines with J gene TRBJ2-2; no clear D. With 2 bases removed from V and 4 bases from J, the gap between germline ends came to 8 bases. The germline V gene encodes CDR1 SNHLY and CDR2 FYNNEI. The CDR3 is 14 amino acids. This CDR3 is CASSEYSPTGELFF. CDR3 sequence (DNA): TGTGCCAGCAGTGAATACAGTCCCACCGGGGAGCTGTTTTTT.

The rearrangement uses TRBV5-1 and TRBJ1-1, with 8 nucleotides matching TRBD1. V lost 2 bases to trimming and J lost 2 bases; unmatched junction nucleotides: 5. Germline V gives CDR1 SGHRS, CDR2 YFSETQ. CDR3 length: 15 residues. In DNA, the CDR3 is TGCGCCAGCAGCTTCAATACAGGGGGTAACACTGAAGCTTTCTTT. It encodes CASSFNTGGNTEAFF.

The genes are TRBV27 and TRBJ1-1, with a possible D match to TRBD1 (5 bases). The CDR3 is made up of 13 amino acids. Between the trimmed V and J ends, which lost 2 bases and 7 bases, there was a span of 11 bases. Germline lookup yields CDR1 MNHEY and CDR2 SMNVEV (reference sequence). CDR3 loop: CASSLVRGLEAFF. CDR3 DNA sequence: TGTGCCAGCAGTTTAGTTCGGGGACTTGAAGCTTTCTTT.

The chain employs TRBV27 and TRBJ2-5, with 7 bases matching TRBD2. The V gene's germline CDR1 is MNHEY and CDR2 SMNVEV (reference sequence). The CDR3 has 15 residues. The V gene end was trimmed by 5 bases and the J gene end by 5 bases; junction bases not matched to a gene: 11. The DNA of the CDR3 is TGTGCCAGCAGTCCACGAGGGAGGGTGCGCGAGACCCAGTACTTC. Translating it yields CASSPRGRVRETQYF.

A few counts support this clonotype. This sequence joins TRBV9 and TRBJ2-3; 8 nucleotides agree with TRBD2. The CDR3 covers 15 residues. The J segment lost 3 bases and the V segment lost 3 bases, leaving 6 bases of the junction unmatched. Per germline, CDR1 SGDLS and CDR2 YYNGEE. CDR3 residues: CASSGSGSSTDTQYF. The CDR3 DNA follows: TGTGCCAGCAGCGGGAGCGGGAGTTCGACAGATACGCAGTATTTT.

This clonotype was found many times. This chain joins TRBV12-3 or TRBV12-4 and TRBJ1-2; D might be TRBD1 (5 bases). CDR3 size: 13 residues. The V gene lost 3 bases and the J gene lost 8 bases, with 13 bases spanning the gap. The CDR3 protein is CASSLFQGGGYTF. DNA of the CDR3: TGTGCCAGCAGTTTGTTTCAGGGAGGAGGCTACACCTTC.

The genes are TRBV15 and TRBJ1-6, with a possible D match to TRBD1 (6 bases). The CDR3 length is 16 residues. V gave up 3 bases and J gave up 5 bases, with 14 bases separating them. CDR1 is LNHNV and CDR2 is YYDKDF in the germline V gene (reference sequence). CDR3 loop: CATSRRGGSNNSPLHF. As DNA, the CDR3 is TGTGCCACCAGCAGGAGGGGGGGGTCGAATAATTCACCCCTCCACTTT.

The chain is built from TRBV28 and TRBJ2-2, with 8 bases that match TRBD2. CDR1 and CDR2 from the germline V gene are MDHEN and SYDVKM. The trim removed 4 bases at V and 4 bases at J, leaving 5 bases unmatched. The CDR3 is 15 residues long. CDR3 in amino acids: CASSSVAGSTGELFF. In DNA form, the CDR3 reads TGTGCCAGCAGTTCCGTAGCGGGATCCACCGGGGAGCTGTTTTTT.

In its sample, this clonotype was seen a few times. The genes are TRBV7-9 and TRBJ2-4; 7 nucleotides match TRBD1. CDR1 is SEHNR, CDR2 FQNEAQ, per germline (reference sequence). Trimming at V came to 5 bases and at J to 3 bases, leaving 7 bases not matched to a gene. The CDR3 contains 15 residues. CDR3 nucleotide sequence: TGTGCCAGCAGCCTACAGGGGTCGGTCAAAAACATTCAGTACTTC. Protein: CASSLQGSVKNIQYF.

The CDR3 is CASSPPNLSYEQYF. CDR3 bases: TGTGCCAGCTCACCACCAAATCTTTCCTACGAGCAGTACTTC. The rearrangement links TRBV18 to TRBJ2-7; D not resolved. The CDR3 contains 14 residues. Trimming shortened V by 0 bases and J by 1 base, and 7 bases separated the two germline ends. Per germline, CDR1 KGHSH and CDR2 LQKENI.

The rearrangement links TRBV11-2 to TRBJ1-1, with no clear D. Looked up from germline, CDR1 is SGHAT and CDR2 is FQNNGV. Trimming pared 4 bases from V and 1 base from J, leaving 10 bases between. The CDR3 length is 14 residues. CDR3 coding DNA: TGTGCCAGCAGCTCCTCGACACCGAACACTGAAGCTTTCTTT. It specifies CASSSSTPNTEAFF.

The V and J genes are TRBV5-1 and TRBJ2-1; 11 bases map to TRBD2. J was trimmed by 4 bases and V by 3 bases; bases with no gene match: 9. The CDR3 is 17 amino acids. CDR1 and CDR2 (germline): SGHRS, YFSETQ. DNA of the CDR3: TGCGCCAGCAGCTGGGGAATAGCGGGGGGGCAATACAATGAGCAGTTCTTC. Translation: CASSWGIAGGQYNEQFF. Full variable domain (missing parts from reference TRBV5-1 and TRBJ2-1): KAGVTQTPRYLIKTRGQQVTLSCSPISGHRSVSWYQQTPGQGLQFLFEYFSETQRNKGNFPGRFSGRQFSNSRSEMNVSTLELGDSALYLCASSWGIAGGQYNEQFFGPGTRLTVL.

Ten or more counts support this clonotype. The rearrangement joins TRBV7-9 to TRBJ1-1; 9 bases are a match to TRBD1. Trimming cost V 0 bases and J 1 base; bases outside gene matches: 6. The CDR3 spans 17 residues. CDR1 SEHNR and CDR2 FQNEAQ come from the germline V gene (reference sequence). CDR3 loop: CASSLAWGQGTNTEAFF. CDR3 nucleotides: TGTGCCAGCAGCTTAGCTTGGGGACAGGGCACGAACACTGAAGCTTTCTTT.

The chain joins TRBV3-1 to TRBJ2-7, with 7 positions matching TRBD2. The CDR3 loop spans 14 amino acids. V gave up 1 base and J gave up 2 bases; unmatched junction bases: 2. Looked up from germline, CDR1 is LGHDT and CDR2 is YNNKEL (reference sequence). The CDR3 is CASSQGGTTYEQYF. Here the CDR3 DNA reads TGTGCCAGCAGCCAAGGTGGGACTACCTACGAGCAGTACTTC.

V is TRBV28 and J is TRBJ2-5; 7 bases align to TRBD1. CDR3 length: 17 residues. From germline, CDR1 is MDHEN and CDR2 SYDVKM. V shed 1 base, J shed 3 bases, and the junction held 11 bases outside the gene matches. CDR3 nucleotides: TGTGCCAGCAGTTTATCCCGTCTAAGGGGGCGCGAAGAGACCCAGTACTTC. It specifies CASSLSRLRGREETQYF.

A few counts support this clonotype. V is TRBV4-1 and J is TRBJ2-3, with D perhaps TRBD1 or TRBD2 (5 bases each). V was cut by 0 bases and J by 0 bases, with 10 bases left in between. Per the germline V gene, CDR1 is MGHRA and CDR2 is YSYEKL. The CDR3 extends over 16 amino acids. Here the CDR3 reads CASSQDEGRSTDTQYF. For the CDR3, the DNA is TGCGCCAGCAGCCAAGATGAGGGGAGAAGCACAGATACGCAGTATTTT.